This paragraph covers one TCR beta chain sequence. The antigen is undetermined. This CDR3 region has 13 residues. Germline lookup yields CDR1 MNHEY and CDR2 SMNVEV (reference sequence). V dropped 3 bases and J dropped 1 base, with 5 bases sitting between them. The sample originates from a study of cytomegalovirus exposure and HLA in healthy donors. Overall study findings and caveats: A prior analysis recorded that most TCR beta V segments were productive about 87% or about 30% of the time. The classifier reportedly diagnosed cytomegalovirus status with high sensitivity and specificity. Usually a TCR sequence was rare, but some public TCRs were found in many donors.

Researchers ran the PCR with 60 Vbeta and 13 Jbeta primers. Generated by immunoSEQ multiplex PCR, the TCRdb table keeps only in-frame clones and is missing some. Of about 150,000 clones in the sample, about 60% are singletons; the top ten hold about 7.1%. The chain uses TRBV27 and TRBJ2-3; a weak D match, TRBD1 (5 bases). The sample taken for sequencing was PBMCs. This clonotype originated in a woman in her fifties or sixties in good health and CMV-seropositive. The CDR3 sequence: CASSFRGTDTQYF. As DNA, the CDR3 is TGTGCCAGCAGTTTCAGGGGCACAGATACGCAGTATTTT.